This note documents a single TCR beta chain sequence. Its antigen is as yet unknown. This sample is part of a study of resident and recirculating memory T cells in vitiligo. General study points: No single dominant TCR clone appeared; lesion clonality varied.

Using immunoSEQ multiplex PCR, the repertoire was profiled, and TCRdb retains in-frame clones only, with some absent. The sample holds roughly 80,000 clones, around 90% seen once. CDR1 is KGHSH and CDR2 is LQKENI in the germline V gene. The V gene lost 8 bases and the J gene lost 8 bases, with 9 bases spanning the gap. The CDR3 loop spans 10 amino acids. The sequenced sample was blood. This clonotype was sampled from a male donor with vitiligo. The V call is TRBV18, the J call TRBJ1-1; a possible D gene is TRBD1 (5 bases). CDR3 loop: CASPRQEAFF. The CDR3 coding sequence is TGTGCCAGCCCCCGACAGGAAGCTTTCTTT.